This TCR beta chain is from a study of technical replicates of blood from a few donors. Points on this clone: In the same sample, other DNA sequences code for this CDR3.

Using immunoSEQ multiplex PCR, the repertoire was profiled, and TCRdb retains in-frame clones only, with some absent. The sample comprises fewer than 80,000 clones, 89% of which are singletons, and 4.8% rests with the top ten. CDR1 and CDR2 (germline): MNHEY, SVGAGI. The CDR3 totals 12 residues. V shed 6 bases, J shed 4 bases, and the junction held 2 bases outside the gene matches. The chain links TRBV6-5 to TRBJ1-1; 7 bases are a match to TRBD1. The sample taken for sequencing was PBMCs. This sequence was found in a human donor in good health. Some clones in this sample may be carry-over from other donors' samples. The CDR3 here is CASSPGGTEAFF. The CDR3 coding sequence is TGTGCCAGCAGCCCAGGGGGCACTGAAGCTTTCTTT.